The rows below give T cell receptor beta chains drawn from one sample of a study of shared clonotypes between healthy human individuals. Only in-frame clones appear in the TCRdb table, and some are missing; sequencing was by immunoSEQ multiplex PCR. The table lists about 2.4 million clones, 93% of them singletons, with 0.36% in the top ten. Sequenced: naive CD4+ T cells from PBMCs. Receptors were obtained from a man younger than 35 in good health. Some clones in this sample may be carry-over from other donors' samples. Both conserved end residues are part of each CDR3. D genes are given only for firm matches. The size entry is marked missing in some rows and otherwise reads once, few, many or a size class.

CAWSVLLGQPQHF,TGTGCCTGGAGTGTACTGCTGGGGCAGCCCCAGCATTTT,few,TRBJ1-5,TRBV30,-
CASRQLAGGNEQFF,TGTGCCAGCCGTCAACTAGCGGGAGGGAATGAGCAGTTCTTC,-,TRBJ2-1,TRBV27,TRBD2
CSVGSGAGEQYF,TGCAGCGTTGGGTCAGGGGCCGGCGAGCAGTACTTC,once,TRBJ2-7,TRBV29-1,-
CASSQDQVQGALTNEKLFF,TGCGCCAGCAGCCAAGATCAGGTTCAGGGGGCGCTTACTAATGAAAAACTGTTTTTT,-,TRBJ1-4,TRBV4-3,TRBD1
CASSPSSYNSPLHF,TGTGCCAGCAGTCCCAGCTCCTATAATTCACCCCTCCACTTT,-,TRBJ1-6,TRBV2,-
CAIRPGSMNTEAFF,TGTGCCATCAGGCCGGGAAGCATGAACACTGAAGCTTTCTTT,few,TRBJ1-1,TRBV10-3,-
CASSQTDRNEQFF,TGTGCCAGCAGCCAAACAGACAGAAATGAGCAGTTCTTC,-,TRBJ2-1,TRBV4-2,-
CASSDPHPGETQYF,TGTGCCAGCAGCGACCCCCACCCGGGGGAGACCCAGTACTTC,-,TRBJ2-5,TRBV5-5,-
CASSLLTTNEKLFF,TGTGCCAGCAGTCTCCTCACAACTAATGAAAAACTGTTTTTT,-,TRBJ1-4,TRBV2,-
CASSPTEAGNTIYF,TGCGCCAGCAGCCCAACAGAGGCTGGAAACACCATATATTTT,once,TRBJ1-3,TRBV5-1,-
CASSFDRSYNEQFF,TGCGCCAGCAGCTTCGACAGGTCCTACAATGAGCAGTTCTTC,-,TRBJ2-1,TRBV5-1,-
CASKGYGQFF,TGCGCCAGCAAGGGGTATGGGCAGTTCTTC,-,TRBJ2-1,TRBV5-1,-
CASSVGQAEQFF,TGTGCCAGCTCGGTGGGACAGGCTGAGCAGTTCTTC,-,TRBJ2-1,TRBV18,TRBD1
CSVERGLESGEQYF,TGCAGCGTTGAGCGGGGACTAGAATCGGGCGAGCAGTACTTC,-,TRBJ2-7,TRBV29-1,TRBD2
CASSLAGQYF,TGCGCCAGCAGCTTGGCAGGTCAGTACTTC,-,TRBJ2-7,TRBV5-1,-
CSVAGSGYTF,TGCAGCGTTGCAGGGAGCGGCTACACCTTC,-,TRBJ1-2,TRBV29-1,-
CASSPSPLGRNEQFF,TGTGCCAGCAGCCCCAGTCCACTGGGACGGAATGAGCAGTTCTTC,-,TRBJ2-1,TRBV5-6,-
CALGDSGGNYGYTF,TGTGCCCTCGGCGACAGTGGGGGTAACTATGGCTACACCTTC,-,TRBJ1-2,TRBV5-4,-
CASSFAGTGVNEQFF,TGCGCCAGCAGTTTTGCCGGGACAGGGGTTAATGAGCAGTTCTTC,-,TRBJ2-1,TRBV4-1,TRBD1
CASSLALDGNYGYTF,TGTGCCAGCAGCTTAGCGCTCGACGGTAACTATGGCTACACCTTC,-,TRBJ1-2,TRBV7-9,-
CASNSQETQYF,TGTGCCAGCAACTCTCAAGAGACCCAGTACTTC,once,TRBJ2-5,TRBV7-9,-
CASSPFYQAGDNYGYTF,TGCGCCAGCAGCCCCTTCTACCAGGCAGGGGATAACTATGGCTACACCTTC,-,TRBJ1-2,TRBV5-1,-
CSAGPLSRQYF,TGCAGTGCCGGCCCGCTTAGTCGGCAGTACTTC,-,TRBJ2-5,TRBV20-1,-
CASRATNLYEQYF,TGTGCCAGCAGGGCGACAAACCTCTACGAGCAGTACTTC,-,TRBJ2-7,TRBV28,-
CASSVRDRVNQPQHF,TGTGCCAGCAGCGTCCGGGACAGGGTCAATCAGCCCCAGCATTTT,-,TRBJ1-5,TRBV7-8,TRBD1
CASSPRAGQPTDTQYF,TGCGCCAGCAGCCCCCGCGCCGGACAGCCCACAGATACGCAGTATTTT,-,TRBJ2-3,TRBV5-1,-
CASRQGYYEQYF,TGTGCCAGCAGACAGGGCTACTACGAGCAGTACTTC,-,TRBJ2-7,TRBV28,-
CASSLRTRGQPQHF,TGTGCCAGCAGCTTACGGACGAGGGGTCAGCCCCAGCATTTT,-,TRBJ1-5,TRBV7-2,-
CASSGFNEQFF,TGCGCCAGCAGTGGGTTCAATGAGCAGTTCTTC,-,TRBJ2-1,TRBV10-2,-
CASSQDWGQGKNIQYF,TGCGCCAGCAGCCAAGATTGGGGCCAGGGCAAAAACATTCAGTACTTC,-,TRBJ2-4,TRBV4-3,-
CASSLRVPVTNEQFF,TGTGCCAGCAGCTTAAGGGTCCCAGTTACAAATGAGCAGTTCTTC,-,TRBJ2-1,TRBV11-2,-
CAWSDLRDSSYEQYF,TGTGCCTGGAGCGATCTCCGGGACAGCTCCTACGAGCAGTACTTC,-,TRBJ2-7,TRBV30,TRBD1
CASRLNTEAFF,TGCGCCAGCAGGCTAAACACTGAAGCTTTCTTT,once,TRBJ1-1,TRBV5-1,-
CASSATSGIAGELFF,TGTGCCAGTAGTGCGACTAGCGGGATCGCCGGGGAGCTGTTTTTT,-,TRBJ2-2,TRBV19,TRBD2
CASSLRTGPSYEQYF,TGTGCCAGCAGTTTGCGGACAGGTCCCTCCTACGAGCAGTACTTC,-,TRBJ2-7,TRBV28,TRBD1
CASSDQGPGNTIYF,TGTGCCAGCAGTGACCAGGGACCCGGAAACACCATATATTTT,-,TRBJ1-3,TRBV6-1,-
CATSRENRGSEQYF,TGTGCCACCAGCAGAGAAAACAGGGGGTCCGAGCAGTACTTC,-,TRBJ2-7,TRBV15,TRBD1
CASSHPRGAGYGYTF,TGTGCCAGCAGCCACCCCAGGGGCGCAGGCTATGGCTACACCTTC,once,TRBJ1-2,TRBV5-4,-
CASSFPGLYEQYF,TGTGCCAGCAGTTTCCCGGGTTTATACGAGCAGTACTTC,-,TRBJ2-7,TRBV28,-
CASSLGTGGEAFF,TGTGCCAGCAGCCTGGGGACAGGGGGCGAAGCTTTCTTT,-,TRBJ1-1,TRBV7-9,TRBD1
CASSLGGLYNQPQHF,TGCGCCAGCAGCTTGGGGGGACTCTACAATCAGCCCCAGCATTTT,-,TRBJ1-5,TRBV5-1,-
CASNRLAGVAYNEQFF,TGTGCCAGCAATCGGCTAGCGGGAGTGGCCTACAATGAGCAGTTCTTC,-,TRBJ2-1,TRBV28,TRBD2
CASIRPGQGAGNTIYF,TGTGCCAGCATCCGTCCGGGACAGGGGGCTGGAAACACCATATATTTT,-,TRBJ1-3,TRBV28,TRBD1
CASLVGETQYF,TGTGCCAGCCTTGTCGGGGAGACCCAGTACTTC,-,TRBJ2-5,TRBV27,-
CASSTLPGLWSEKLFF,TGTGCCAGCAGCACACTCCCGGGACTTTGGAGTGAAAAACTGTTTTTT,-,TRBJ1-4,TRBV9,-
CASRQSKGNEHYGYTF,TGTGCCAGCCGCCAGAGTAAGGGTAATGAACACTATGGCTACACCTTC,-,TRBJ1-2,TRBV6-6,-
CASSFRQEVLSNQPQHF,TGTGCCAGCAGCTTTCGACAGGAGGTGCTAAGCAATCAGCCCCAGCATTTT,-,TRBJ1-5,TRBV5-5,-
CASSLAPAYGYTF,TGTGCCAGCAGCTTAGCTCCGGCATATGGCTACACCTTC,-,TRBJ1-2,TRBV7-8,-
CASSLPSGRQYF,TGTGCCAGCAGCTTGCCTAGCGGACGTCAGTACTTC,-,TRBJ2-7,TRBV7-9,TRBD2
CASRSSSTDTQYF,TGTGCCAGCAGATCATCTAGCACAGATACGCAGTATTTT,-,TRBJ2-3,TRBV6-6,-
CASSIRTGDYGYTF,TGTGCCAGTAGTATTCGGACAGGGGACTATGGCTACACCTTC,-,TRBJ1-2,TRBV19,TRBD1
CASSLGGSGSYTGELFF,TGTGCCAGCAGCTTAGGAGGTAGCGGGAGTTACACCGGGGAGCTGTTTTTT,-,TRBJ2-2,TRBV7-2,TRBD2
CASSLPGGDTGELFF,TGCGCCAGCAGCTTGCCAGGGGGCGACACCGGGGAGCTGTTTTTT,-,TRBJ2-2,TRBV5-1,TRBD1
CASSLGGVKNNEQFF,TGCGCCAGCAGCTTGGGAGGGGTTAAGAACAATGAGCAGTTCTTC,once,TRBJ2-1,TRBV5-1,-
CASSSSGTSGRDYNEQFF,TGCGCCAGCAGCTCCTCCGGGACTAGCGGGAGGGATTACAATGAGCAGTTCTTC,-,TRBJ2-1,TRBV5-1,TRBD2